The 26 T cell receptor beta chains below all came from one sample that was sequenced in a study of shared clonotypes between healthy human individuals. TCRdb keeps only in-frame clones here, not all; method: immunoSEQ multiplex PCR. The sample consists of approximately 980,000 clones, about 80% of them appearing once. Specimen: memory CD4+ T cells sorted from blood. Subset noted: CD45RA-negative fraction. These receptors all stem from a man aged 18 to 29 in good health.

The J gene is TRBJ2-2, the V gene TRBV15, with D possibly TRBD2 on 6 matching bases. V lost 1 base and J lost 6, with 12 bases in between. Germline V CDR1 and CDR2: LNHNV, YYDKDF (reference sequence). The CDR3 is 15 amino acids. The CDR3 DNA is TGTGCCACCAGCAGAGTAGACGCGGGGCCCGGGGAGCTGTTTTTT. Translation gives CATSRVDAGPGELFF.

The rearrangement joins TRBV4-1 to TRBJ1-6; the D is unclear. The length of the CDR3 is 22 residues. Looked up from germline, CDR1 is MGHRA and CDR2 is YSYEKL. Trimming cost V 0 bases and J 0 bases, with 24 bases left between them. DNA of the CDR3: TGCGCCAGCAGCCAAGATATAGGAGGGTCGACCTTATCGAGCTCCTATAATTCACCCCTCCACTTT. Protein sequence: CASSQDIGGSTLSSSYNSPLHF.

The rearrangement links TRBV4-1 to TRBJ1-2, with D perhaps matching TRBD1 (6 bases). Germline V gene sequence: CDR1 MGHRA, CDR2 YSYEKL. The CDR3 spans 14 residues. The germline V and J ends were trimmed by 0 bases and 5 bases, with 10 bases remaining between them. CDR3 nucleotides: TGCGCCAGCAGCCAAGATACAGGGAAATATGGCTACACCTTC. This codes for CASSQDTGKYGYTF.

This clone was observed a single time. CDR3 DNA: TGCGCCAGCAGCTCCGGGGGGACAGGGTCTGGCACTGAAGCTTTCTTT. Translated: CASSSGGTGSGTEAFF. The rearrangement uses TRBV5-1 and TRBJ1-1; 9 bases map to TRBD1. CDR1 SGHRS and CDR2 YFSETQ come from the germline V gene. CDR3 size: 16 residues. V was pared by 3 bases and J by 4 bases, with 10 bases of the junction left unmatched.

This chain joins TRBV7-2 and TRBJ2-7; D might be TRBD1 (8 bases). CDR3 length: 15 amino acids. Germline values: CDR1 SGHTA, CDR2 FQGNSA. Trimming shortened V by 4 bases and J by 5 bases, and 18 bases separated the two germline ends. CDR3 sequence (DNA): TGTGCCAGCAGCTCGACAGGGGACTATTGGAACGAGCAGTACTTC. It encodes CASSSTGDYWNEQYF.

V gene TRBV5-1 combines with J gene TRBJ2-2, with 8 bases that match TRBD1. Germline lookup yields CDR1 SGHRS and CDR2 YFSETQ. This CDR3 has 16 amino acids. Trimming removed 3 bases from V and 6 bases from J; junction bases left unmatched: 10. The CDR3 loop is CASSSRDRLYAGELFF. In DNA form, the CDR3 reads TGCGCCAGCAGCTCCCGGGACAGGCTGTACGCCGGGGAGCTGTTTTTT.

The V and J genes are TRBV5-6 and TRBJ2-2; D call uncertain. The CDR3 has 17 amino acids. CDR1 is SGHDT and CDR2 is YYEEEE in the germline V gene. Trimming shortened V by 4 bases and J by 1 base, and 17 bases separated the two germline ends. Here the CDR3 reads CASSLQSRTRNTGELFF. Here the CDR3 DNA reads TGTGCCAGCAGCCTTCAATCTCGAACGAGGAACACCGGGGAGCTGTTTTTT.

This clone showed up just a few times. As DNA, the CDR3 is TGTGCCAGCGCAAAACAGGATAACACTGAAGCTTTCTTT. Its translation is CASAKQDNTEAFF. V usage is TRBV18 and J usage is TRBJ1-1, with a tentative D call TRBD1 (5 bases). CDR1 is KGHSH and CDR2 is LQKENI in the germline V gene. Trimming stripped 8 bases from V and 2 bases from J, with 12 bases between. CDR3 length equals 13 residues.

This clone occurred once. CDR3 loop: CASSSPATEAFF. Here the CDR3 DNA reads TGTGCCAGCAGTTCCCCGGCCACTGAAGCTTTCTTT. The chain uses TRBV6-5 and TRBJ1-1; unclear D gene. The CDR3 extends over 12 amino acids. V was clipped by 4 bases and J by 4 bases, with 7 bases between them. The germline gives CDR1 MNHEY, CDR2 SVGAGI.

To note about this clone: The same CDR3 can be traced to other DNA sequences in this sample. The rearrangement joins TRBV18 to TRBJ2-3, with 7 bases identical to TRBD2. CDR1 and CDR2 from the germline V gene are KGHSH and LQKENI. The V and J ends lost 3 bases and 3 bases, in that order; junction bases with no gene match: 3. The CDR3 has 14 residues. This CDR3 is CASSPGGSTDTQYF. The DNA for the CDR3 is TGTGCCAGCTCACCGGGGGGGAGTACAGATACGCAGTATTTT.

J is TRBJ1-1 and V is TRBV5-1, with D perhaps TRBD1 (5 bases). The CDR3 length is 14 residues. V gave up 3 bases and J gave up 5 bases, with 14 bases separating them. CDR1 is SGHRS and CDR2 is YFSETQ in the germline V gene. The DNA for the CDR3 is TGCGCCAGCAGCTCACAAGGGGTCCCGACTGAAGCTTTCTTT. Its translation: CASSSQGVPTEAFF.

The CDR3 coding sequence is TGCGCCAGCAGTGAGTCTTCGGGGGAGCGGTCACCCCTCCACTTT. Translation: CASSESSGERSPLHF. The rearrangement joins TRBV10-1 to TRBJ1-6; D might be TRBD1 (5 bases). The CDR3 sequence is 15 residues long. CDR1 WNHNN and CDR2 SYGVQD come from the germline V gene (reference sequence). The germline V and J ends were trimmed by 0 bases and 10 bases, with 13 bases remaining between them.

The chain has TRBV6-6 and TRBJ1-2; maybe TRBD1 (5 bases). CDR3 length: 12 residues. Germline loops: CDR1 MNHNY, CDR2 SVGAGI (reference sequence). Between the trimmed V and J ends, which lost 10 bases and 4 bases, there was a span of 13 bases. The CDR3 sequence: CATLPGPYGYTF. Written as DNA, the CDR3 is TGTGCCACCTTGCCAGGGCCCTATGGCTACACCTTC.

The gene calls are TRBV5-5 and TRBJ2-7; D unclear. The germline V and J ends were trimmed by 0 bases and 6 bases, with 13 bases remaining between them. CDR1 SGHKS and CDR2 YYEKEE come from the germline V gene (reference sequence). The CDR3 is 14 amino acids. The CDR3 DNA follows: TGTGCCAGCAGCTTGGCAACCCTGACGGGCGAGCAGTACTTC. Protein sequence: CASSLATLTGEQYF.

The chain couples TRBV14 to TRBJ1-2; TRBD1 is a possible D gene (6 bases). The germline V gene encodes CDR1 SGHDN and CDR2 FVKESK. The CDR3 consists of 15 residues. Trimming stripped 1 base from V and 5 bases from J, with 14 bases between. CDR3 bases: TGTGCCAGCAGCCAAGGATTAGGGGGTCGATATGGCTACACCTTC. Translated: CASSQGLGGRYGYTF. Filled out from reference TRBV14 and TRBJ1-2, the complete variable domain reads EAGVTQFPSHSVIEKGQTVTLRCDPISGHDNLYWYRRVMGKEIKFLLHFVKESKQDESGMPNNRFLAERTGGTYSTLKVQPAELEDSGVYFCASSQGLGGRYGYTFGSGTRLTVV.

The chain has TRBV7-8 and TRBJ2-2, with TRBD2 as a possible D gene (6 bases). Germline V gene lookup returns CDR1 SGHVS and CDR2 FQNEAQ. V lost 1 base, J lost 3 bases, and 12 bases lay in between. The CDR3 is 16 residues long. The CDR3 DNA reads TGTGCCAGCAGCTTAGTTGGAGGGAGGTACACCGGGGAGCTGTTTTTT. Translation: CASSLVGGRYTGELFF.

CDR3 DNA: TGTGCCACCAGCAGAGATCGCGCAAATGAAAAACTGTTTTTT. It codes for CATSRDRANEKLFF. The gene calls are TRBV15 and TRBJ1-4; D unclear. The germline V gene encodes CDR1 LNHNV and CDR2 YYDKDF (reference sequence). V shed 0 bases and J shed 5 bases, with 7 bases lying between them. CDR3 size: 14 residues.

The J gene is TRBJ2-3, the V gene TRBV19; TRBD2 matches 7 bases. V lost 3 bases to trimming and J lost 1 base; unmatched junction nucleotides: 10. This CDR3 comprises 17 residues. Germline CDR1 is LNHDA and CDR2 is SQIVND (reference sequence). The CDR3 coding sequence is TGTGCCAGTAGTATCGGAGGGAGGGTTCTCCGCACAGATACGCAGTATTTT. Its translation is CASSIGGRVLRTDTQYF.

The V gene is TRBV28, the J gene TRBJ1-4; D is unresolved. The V gene lost 2 bases and the J gene lost 4 bases, with 8 bases spanning the gap. CDR1 is MDHEN, CDR2 SYDVKM, per germline. CDR3 length equals 14 residues. The CDR3 loop is CASSLGRINEKLFF. DNA for the CDR3: TGTGCCAGCAGTTTAGGACGGATTAATGAAAAACTGTTTTTT.

The chain combines TRBV6-5 with TRBJ1-1, with D hard to call. V was shortened by 3 bases and J by 2 bases, with 10 bases between the two germline ends. This CDR3 spans 14 amino acids. Germline-derived CDR1 and CDR2 are MNHEY and SVGAGI. This chain's CDR3 is CASSYGSSNTEAFF. CDR3 in DNA: TGTGCCAGCAGTTATGGGAGTTCAAACACTGAAGCTTTCTTT.

The chain carries TRBV30 and TRBJ1-1; D gene ambiguous. Trimming removed 5 bases from V and 5 bases from J, with 9 bases in between. CDR1 and CDR2 (germline): GTSNPN, SVGIG (reference sequence). The CDR3 is 11 amino acids. This CDR3 reads CAWALKTEAFF. The CDR3 DNA reads as TGTGCCTGGGCCCTTAAGACTGAAGCTTTCTTT. Filled out from reference TRBV30 and TRBJ1-1, the complete variable domain reads SQTIHQWPATLVQPVGSPLSLECTVEGTSNPNLYWYRQAAGRGLQLLFYSVGIGQISSEVPQNLSASRPQDRQFILSSKKLLLSDSGFYLCAWALKTEAFFGQGTRLTVV.

This clone was counted many times. The chain employs TRBV30 and TRBJ2-7, with D possibly called TRBD1 or TRBD2 (5 bases each). Germline V lookup: CDR1 GTSNPN, CDR2 SVGIG (reference sequence). The CDR3 has 14 amino acids. Trimming shortened V by 3 bases and J by 3 bases, and 15 bases separated the two germline ends. CDR3 DNA: TGTGCCTGGAGGCCTCTCGGGGCTTACTACGAGCAGTACTTC. Amino acids: CAWRPLGAYYEQYF.

V and J are TRBV5-1 and TRBJ2-5; unclear D gene. The CDR3 consists of 13 residues. V was pared by 4 bases and J by 2 bases, with 9 bases between. In germline, CDR1 is SGHRS, CDR2 YFSETQ. DNA of the CDR3: TGCGCCAGCAGCCCACGATTACAAGAGACCCAGTACTTC. Encoded protein: CASSPRLQETQYF.

The chain recombines TRBV5-1 with TRBJ2-7; 9 bases agree with TRBD1. J lost 7 bases, V lost 4 bases, and 6 bases had no gene match. The CDR3 runs to 13 residues. Germline lookup yields CDR1 SGHRS and CDR2 YFSETQ. The CDR3, as DNA: TGCGCCAGCAGCGTCGGGACAGGGAGGGAGCAGTACTTC. Translated: CASSVGTGREQYF.

The chain carries TRBV28 and TRBJ2-7; 7 bases are shared with TRBD1. With 4 bases clipped from V and 7 bases from J, the junction kept 13 bases outside the gene matches. The germline V gene encodes CDR1 MDHEN and CDR2 SYDVKM. The CDR3 consists of 15 residues. The CDR3 here is CASSSPGQIMGEQYF. CDR3 nucleotide sequence: TGTGCCAGCAGTTCTCCGGGACAGATAATGGGGGAGCAGTACTTC.

The J gene is TRBJ1-3, the V gene TRBV28; D uncertain. The CDR3 runs 15 residues. Trimming cost V 2 bases and J 0 bases, with 8 bases left between them. Germline CDR1 MDHEN, CDR2 SYDVKM. For the CDR3, the DNA is TGTGCCAGCAGTTTAGTCCGTAGCTCTGGAAACACCATATATTTT. Protein product: CASSLVRSSGNTIYF.